Listed below are T cell receptor beta chains from one sample, sequenced in a study of ipilimumab plus nivolumab after autologous stem cell transplantation. Libraries were prepared by immunoSEQ multiplex PCR; TCRdb keeps only in-frame clonotypes and omits some of them. The table lists 8,000 to 13,000 clones, about 78% of them singletons. The sequenced sample was PBMCs, obtained in a trial of ipilimumab plus nivolumab as post-transplant consolidation. The receptors derive from a male donor with diffuse large B-cell lymphoma. CDR3s include the opening cysteine and the closing phenylalanine or tryptophan. D genes are given only for firm matches. Clone sizes are given selectively: once, few, many, or a class where the clone is expanded.

v_call	d_call	clone_size	j_call	cdr3_nt	cdr3_aa
TRBV27	TRBD1	-	TRBJ1-6	TGTGCCAGCAGTTTATCAGGGACAGGAAATTCACCCCTCCACTTT	CASSLSGTGNSPLHF
TRBV27	-	-	TRBJ2-1	TGTGCCAGCAGTTTCAGGGCAGGAGGGGGCTCCTACAATGAGCAGTTCTTC	CASSFRAGGGSYNEQFF
TRBV21-1	-	few	TRBJ2-2	TGTGCCAGCAGCAAATCGAAGGGCGGGAACACCGGGGAGCTGTTTTTT	CASSKSKGGNTGELFF
TRBV28	-	-	TRBJ1-2	TGTGCCAGCAGTTTTTATAGTGGGGCAAGTAACTATGGCTACACCTTC	CASSFYSGASNYGYTF
TRBV6-1	-	once	TRBJ2-7	TGTGCCAGCAGTGGAGTGGCTGGCTCCTACGAGCAGTACTTC	CASSGVAGSYEQYF
TRBV19	-	few	TRBJ2-7	TGTGCCAGTAGTATAGTGTGGGACCTAGCCTACGAGCAGTACTTC	CASSIVWDLAYEQYF
TRBV5-1	TRBD2	medium-sized	TRBJ2-3	TGCGCCAGCAGCTTCCCTACTAGCGGGGGGGTCCAAGGGCCCCCAGATACGCAGTATTTT	CASSFPTSGGVQGPPDTQYF
TRBV4-3	TRBD1	once	TRBJ1-5	TGCGCCAGCAGCGTTGGGACAGGCAGCAATCAGCCCCAGCATTTT	CASSVGTGSNQPQHF
TRBV5-6	-	-	TRBJ1-2	TGTGCCAGCAGCTTAACAGGGTCTAACTATGGCTACACCTTC	CASSLTGSNYGYTF
TRBV10-3	-	-	TRBJ2-6	TGTGCCATCAGGATACAAAGTCGGGCCAACGTCCTGACTTTC	CAIRIQSRANVLTF
TRBV16	-	-	TRBJ1-2	TGTGCCAGCAGCCAATCGCGGCAGGGCTATGGCTACACCTTC	CASSQSRQGYGYTF
TRBV7-8	-	medium-sized	TRBJ1-6	TGTGCCAGCAGCCACGCTTCACCCCTCCACTTT	CASSHASPLHF
TRBV9	TRBD2	-	TRBJ2-4	TGTGCCAGCAGCGCTCTAGCGGGGGGGCCAGGTAACATTCAGTACTTC	CASSALAGGPGNIQYF
TRBV19	-	-	TRBJ2-3	TGTGCCAGTAGTAGGGTGTATGGGACCAACCCAGATACGCAGTATTTT	CASSRVYGTNPDTQYF
TRBV6-4	-	-	TRBJ2-3	TGTGCCAGCAGTGACAACTCCGGGACTACGCAGTATTTT	CASSDNSGTTQYF
TRBV19	TRBD1	few	TRBJ1-2	TGTGCCAGTAGGGGGACAGGGGCCTATGGCTACACCTTC	CASRGTGAYGYTF
TRBV27	TRBD1	few	TRBJ2-3	TGTGCCAGCAGTTTGAGACAGGGGGCAGATACGCAGTATTTT	CASSLRQGADTQYF
TRBV7-3	-	large	TRBJ2-7	TGTGCCAGCAGCTTGACGGGTTCGGACTCTGACGAGCAGTACTTC	CASSLTGSDSDEQYF
TRBV7-9	TRBD1	-	TRBJ1-2	TGTGCCAGCAGAAGGACAGGTGTTGGCTACACCTTC	CASRRTGVGYTF
TRBV7-3	-	-	TRBJ2-3	TGTGCCAGCAGCTCCCCTGGGGGGGGCCGGGCAGATACGCAGTATTTT	CASSSPGGGRADTQYF
TRBV5-1	-	once	TRBJ2-7	TGCGCCAGCAGCCCGGTAGGCCAGATCTACGAGCAGTACTTC	CASSPVGQIYEQYF
TRBV6-5	-	-	TRBJ1-2	TGTGCCAGCAGTTACTCCGCACAAAGCTTATGGGGCTACACCTTC	CASSYSAQSLWGYTF
TRBV5-1	-	once	TRBJ2-4	TGCGCCAGCAGCCCCGGGTCCCCGGAAGACATTCAGTACTTC	CASSPGSPEDIQYF
TRBV27	TRBD1	-	TRBJ1-2	TGTGCCAGCAGCCCGACAGGGAGGTATGGCTACACCTTC	CASSPTGRYGYTF
TRBV10-2	TRBD2	few	TRBJ2-7	TGCGCCAGCAAACTAGCGGGGGATTCCTACGAGCAGTACTTC	CASKLAGDSYEQYF
TRBV9	-	-	TRBJ2-3	TGTGCCAGCAGCGTAGCGCTGACAGATACGCAGTATTTT	CASSVALTDTQYF
TRBV9	-	-	TRBJ2-1	TGTGCCAGCAGCGTAGAGGGGGGGCGCTACAATGAGCAGTTCTTC	CASSVEGGRYNEQFF
TRBV27	-	few	TRBJ2-7	TGTGCCAGCAGTTTGGACCCGGGACTTACCTACGAGCAGTACTTC	CASSLDPGLTYEQYF
TRBV2	-	-	TRBJ2-2	TGTGCCAGCAATTTCCGAGAGACCAACACCGGGGAGCTGTTTTTT	CASNFRETNTGELFF
TRBV19	-	once	TRBJ2-6	TGTGCCAGTAGTATCCGGAACTCTGGGGCCAACGTCCTGACTTTC	CASSIRNSGANVLTF
TRBV30	TRBD1	-	TRBJ1-2	TGTGCCTGGAGTGCTCCGGACAGGGACTATGGCTACACCTTC	CAWSAPDRDYGYTF
TRBV19	-	-	TRBJ2-3	TGTGCCAGTAGTACCGCTAGTGGGGATACGCAGTATTTT	CASSTASGDTQYF
TRBV27	-	medium-sized	TRBJ1-3	TGTGCCAGCAGCGACACCGGGAGAAACACCATATATTTT	CASSDTGRNTIYF
TRBV18	-	-	TRBJ2-5	TGTGCCAGCTCACCACCGATTGGGCAAGAGACCCAGTACTTC	CASSPPIGQETQYF
TRBV7-3	TRBD1	medium-sized	TRBJ1-1	TGTGCCAGCAGCCCCAGACAGGGGGCTGACGCTTTCTTT	CASSPRQGADAFF
TRBV9	-	-	TRBJ1-2	TGTGCCAGCAGCTCGGGACCGAACTATGGCTACACCTTC	CASSSGPNYGYTF
TRBV9	-	-	TRBJ2-3	TGTGCCAGCAGCGTAGAGGCCGTAAGCACAGATACGCAGTATTTT	CASSVEAVSTDTQYF